The 26 T cell receptor beta chains presented below share a single source sample, sequenced in a study of T-cell memory formation after mild COVID-19. TCRdb ran MiXCR on the 5' RACE reads and lists one entry per CDR3 protein. In the table there are more than 150,000 distinct CDR3 sequences, 11% of which are singletons. The specimen was PBMCs or a T cell subset sorted from them (not recorded which). These receptors were obtained from a man younger than 35 who had mild COVID-19 (a few samples of this study predate the infection). Cell type and time point are not known.

The chain employs TRBV3-1 and TRBJ1-1; D not resolved. Germline CDR1 is LGHDT and CDR2 is YNNKEL (reference sequence). Trimming pared 0 bases from V and 2 bases from J, leaving 7 bases between. The CDR3 has 14 residues. Here the CDR3 reads CASSQEQTNTEAFF. In DNA form, the CDR3 reads TGTGCCAGCAGCCAAGAACAGACAAACACTGAAGCTTTCTTT.

This clonotype was counted between two and nine times. The gene calls are TRBV18 and TRBJ2-2; D is ambiguous. V was clipped by 3 bases and J by 6 bases, with 14 bases between them. Germline CDR1 is KGHSH and CDR2 is LQKENI. The CDR3 covers 15 residues. The CDR3 nucleotides are TGTGCCAGCTCACCTCAGGCCCGGGTCCCCGGGGAGCTGTTTTTT. Its protein is CASSPQARVPGELFF.

This chain joins TRBV12-3 or TRBV12-4 and TRBJ1-2; TRBD1 is a possible D gene (6 bases). CDR3 length equals 15 residues. The V gene lost 5 bases and the J gene lost 2 bases, with 15 bases spanning the gap. DNA of the CDR3: TGTGCCAGCAGTCCCTGGGACATAAGGAACTATGGCTACACCTTC. It encodes CASSPWDIRNYGYTF.

This clonotype appeared many times. The chain is built from TRBV5-5 and TRBJ1-4; 10 bases align to TRBD1. The CDR3 totals 15 residues. From germline, CDR1 is SGHKS and CDR2 YYEKEE (reference sequence). With 1 base clipped from V and 9 bases from J, the junction kept 6 bases outside the gene matches. For the CDR3, the DNA is TGTGCCAGCAGCTTGACAGGACAGGGGGTCCAAAAACTGTTTTTT. Its protein product is CASSLTGQGVQKLFF.

This clonotype was counted a few times. The V call is TRBV20-1, the J call TRBJ2-2; tentative D call: TRBD1 (6 bases). Trimming left V 3 bases short and J 8 bases short, with 16 bases between. The CDR3 is 14 amino acids. The germline gives CDR1 DFQATT, CDR2 SNEGSKA (reference sequence). CDR3 sequence (DNA): TGCAGTGCTAGCAGGGGTCCTCTCTCGGGGGAGCTGTTTTTT. Encoded protein: CSASRGPLSGELFF.

There are a few counts of this clonotype. The chain recombines TRBV6-2 or TRBV6-3 with TRBJ1-2, with TRBD1 as a possible D gene (6 bases). Germline V gives CDR1 MNHEY, CDR2 SVGEGT. Trimming pared 2 bases from V and 2 bases from J, leaving 9 bases between. This CDR3 spans 14 amino acids. Here the CDR3 DNA reads TGTGCCAGCAGTTACGAGACAGGCAACTATGGCTACACCTTC. Residues: CASSYETGNYGYTF.

This clonotype has a handful of counts. The genes are TRBV12-3 or TRBV12-4 and TRBJ1-2; D possibly corresponds to TRBD1 (6 bases). This CDR3 spans 12 amino acids. V was pared by 3 bases and J by 10 bases, with 12 bases between. The CDR3: CASSFGGLDYTF. The CDR3 nucleotides are TGTGCCAGCAGTTTTGGGGGCCTGGACTACACCTTC.

This clonotype has only a few counts. V gene TRBV20-1 combines with J gene TRBJ1-1, with D perhaps TRBD1 (5 bases). The V end lost 8 bases, the J end lost 2 bases, and 18 bases lay between the germline ends. Germline V gene data show CDR1 as DFQATT and CDR2 as SNEGSKA (reference sequence). There are 14 residues in the CDR3. CDR3 DNA: TGCAGTCTTCCAAACCGGGACGGCAACACTGAAGCTTTCTTT. Its translation: CSLPNRDGNTEAFF.

This chain links TRBV5-1 with TRBJ2-2; D remains unclear. CDR1 is SGHRS, CDR2 YFSETQ, per germline. Between the trimmed V and J ends, which lost 1 base and 0 bases, there was a span of 7 bases. This CDR3 spans 15 amino acids. CDR3 coding DNA: TGCGCCAGCAGCTTGTTAGTCGCGAACACCGGGGAGCTGTTTTTT. Its translation: CASSLLVANTGELFF.

This clonotype has only a few counts. This chain joins TRBV19 and TRBJ1-2; possibly TRBD1 for D (6 bases). Germline V lookup: CDR1 LNHDA, CDR2 SQIVND (reference sequence). The CDR3 covers 18 residues. V was cut by 8 bases and J by 3 bases, with 28 bases left in between. The CDR3 region has the DNA TGTGCCAGTGGTGTAATTGGACAGACTGTCAGGATGGACTATGGCTACACCTTC. Its protein is CASGVIGQTVRMDYGYTF.

This chain links TRBV20-1 with TRBJ2-3; D possibly matches TRBD1 or TRBD2 (5 bases each). This CDR3 has 18 residues. Trimming pared 2 bases from V and 0 bases from J, leaving 21 bases between. Germline V gene lookup returns CDR1 DFQATT and CDR2 SNEGSKA (reference sequence). The CDR3 reads CSARSFRDETSSTDTQYF. The CDR3 bases are TGCAGTGCTAGATCCTTCCGGGACGAGACCTCTAGCACAGATACGCAGTATTTT.

The chain uses TRBV30 and TRBJ1-1; 7 positions match TRBD1. The J segment lost 9 bases and the V segment lost 2 bases, leaving 12 bases of the junction unmatched. The germline V gene encodes CDR1 GTSNPN and CDR2 SVGIG (reference sequence). The CDR3 has 14 amino acids. The CDR3 sequence: CAWSFMTGTTKAFF. CDR3 DNA sequence: TGTGCCTGGAGTTTCATGACAGGGACAACGAAAGCTTTCTTT.

The CDR3 DNA reads as TGTGCCAGCAGCCTAGACGGGACAAGTAATGAAAAACTGTTTTTT. Its translation is CASSLDGTSNEKLFF. This rearrangement joins TRBV3-1 to TRBJ1-4; D possibly corresponds to TRBD1 (6 bases). Trimming took off 4 bases at V and 4 bases at J, with 13 bases between the two ends. This CDR3 is built from 15 residues. Germline CDR1 and CDR2: LGHDT and YNNKEL (reference sequence). Based on the CDR3 plus reference TRBV3-1 and TRBJ1-4, the full variable domain is DTAVSQTPKYLVTQMGNDKSIKCEQNLGHDTMYWYKQDSKKFLKIMFSYNNKELIINETVPNRFSPKSPDKAHLNLHINSLELGDSAVYFCASSLDGTSNEKLFFGSGTQLSVL.

The sample holds a few counts of this clonotype. The V call is TRBV23-1, the J call TRBJ2-7; TRBD1 matches 8 bases. TRBV23-1 is classed as an ORF, of uncertain function. This CDR3 comprises 15 residues. The ends lost 3 bases at V and 6 bases at J; junction bases unmatched: 10. In nucleotides, the CDR3 is TGCGCCAGCAGTCAGACAGGGGTTGTTCGCTGCGAGCAGTACGTC. This translates into CASSQTGVVRCEQYV.

This clonotype was counted only a few times. The V gene is TRBV6-2 or TRBV6-3, the J gene TRBJ1-2; 8 nucleotides align to TRBD1. Trimming cost V 7 bases and J 4 bases; bases outside gene matches: 17. Germline V gives CDR1 MNHEY, CDR2 SVGEGT. This CDR3 comprises 17 residues. The CDR3 is CASTHLGRTGRFYGYTF. The CDR3 coding sequence is TGTGCCAGCACCCACCTTGGTCGGACAGGGCGATTCTATGGCTACACCTTC.

Of note for this clonotype: Germline is not matched at one junction end, which may reflect a read error. The chain couples TRBV7-2 to TRBJ1-6, with D uncertain. The CDR3 sequence is 14 residues long. From germline, CDR1 is SGHTA and CDR2 FQGNSA. The CDR3 DNA follows: TGTGCCAGCAGATTAGCGCTAGCTGGACCACCCCTCCACTTT. As protein: CASRLALAGPPLHF.

This clonotype was seen at least ten times. V gene TRBV7-8 combines with J gene TRBJ1-1; D not certain. The germline CDR1 and CDR2 sequences are SGHVS and FQNEAQ. Trimming shortened V by 1 base and J by 1 base, and 7 bases separated the two germline ends. The CDR3 is 14 amino acids. The CDR3 DNA reads as TGTGCCAGCAGCTTAGGCATAAGGAACACTGAAGCTTTCTTT. Protein product: CASSLGIRNTEAFF.

This rearrangement joins TRBV3-1 to TRBJ1-1; D is undetermined. The CDR3 runs to 13 residues. Per germline, CDR1 LGHDT and CDR2 YNNKEL (reference sequence). V was trimmed by 3 bases and J by 1 base, leaving 6 bases between them. The CDR3 coding sequence is TGTGCCAGCAGCCAGAACGGGAACACTGAAGCTTTCTTT. Translation: CASSQNGNTEAFF.

The table lists this clonotype with a few counts. The chain has TRBV24-1 and TRBJ2-1; the D gene could be TRBD1 or TRBD2 (6 bases each). Germline CDR1 KGHDR, CDR2 SFDVKD. CDR3 length: 13 amino acids. Trimming removed 8 bases from V and 2 bases from J, with 9 bases in between. The CDR3, as DNA: TGTGCCACCATGGGGGGCGCCTACAATGAGCAGTTCTTC. It yields the protein CATMGGAYNEQFF.

This clonotype was detected many times. The V call is TRBV20-1, the J call TRBJ2-5, with 7 bases fitting TRBD2. V was pared by 0 bases and J by 1 base, with 5 bases of the junction left unmatched. This CDR3 region has 15 residues. Germline CDR1 DFQATT, CDR2 SNEGSKA (reference sequence). The CDR3 nucleotides are TGCAGTGCTAGAGATCCCGCTAGCGGCCAAGAGACCCAGTACTTC. It encodes CSARDPASGQETQYF.

The chain carries TRBV12-3 or TRBV12-4 and TRBJ1-5, with D possibly being TRBD1 (6 bases). The CDR3 loop spans 14 amino acids. The V and J ends lost 2 bases and 5 bases respectively, with 10 bases between them. CDR3 amino acids: CASSLYRADQPQHF. The CDR3 bases are TGTGCCAGCAGTTTATACAGGGCCGATCAGCCCCAGCATTTT.

This clonotype was detected many times. This sequence joins TRBV5-1 and TRBJ2-1; D is possibly TRBD1 (5 bases). Germline assignment: CDR1 SGHRS and CDR2 YFSETQ. Trimming removed 2 bases at V and 4 bases at J, with 13 bases between. CDR3 length: 15 amino acids. Here the CDR3 DNA reads TGCGCCAGCAGCTTATTGCAGGGCCTATACAATGAGCAGTTCTTC. Encoded protein: CASSLLQGLYNEQFF.

This clonotype has ten or more counts. V and J are TRBV6-5 and TRBJ2-7; TRBD1 matches 7 bases. Trimming at V came to 5 bases and at J to 2 bases, leaving 12 bases not matched to a gene. CDR3 size: 16 residues. Germline V gives CDR1 MNHEY, CDR2 SVGAGI. CDR3 protein: CASSKPLTGLTYEQYF. CDR3 in DNA: TGTGCCAGCAGTAAACCTCTGACAGGGTTGACCTACGAGCAGTACTTC.

This clonotype showed up just a few times. The rearrangement uses TRBV6-6 and TRBJ1-5, with D unclear. The V end was cut by 5 bases, the J end by 4 bases, with 9 bases between. Germline V gene sequence: CDR1 MNHNY, CDR2 SVGAGI (reference sequence). This CDR3 has 13 residues. CDR3 sequence: CASSGGLNQPQHF. Written as DNA, the CDR3 is TGTGCCAGCAGTGGAGGCCTGAATCAGCCCCAGCATTTT.

This clonotype has more than one count but fewer than ten. This chain uses TRBV28 with TRBJ1-5; D remains ambiguous. The CDR3 has 15 amino acids. CDR1 and CDR2 (germline): MDHEN, SYDVKM. Trimming cost V 5 bases and J 2 bases, with 13 bases left between them. The CDR3 DNA reads as TGTGCCAGCAGTAGCACGGCTAAGGGCAATCAGCCCCAGCATTTT. Amino acid sequence: CASSSTAKGNQPQHF. Full variable domain (rest looked up from reference TRBV28 and TRBJ1-5): DVKVTQSSRYLVKRTGEKVFLECVQDMDHENMFWYRQDPGLGLRLIYFSYDVKMKEKGDIPEGYSVSREKKERFSLILESASTNQTSMYLCASSSTAKGNQPQHFGDGTRLSIL.

This chain joins TRBV20-1 and TRBJ2-3; no reliable D call. CDR3 size: 14 residues. The V and J ends lost 2 bases and 3 bases respectively, with 12 bases between them. Germline V lookup: CDR1 DFQATT, CDR2 SNEGSKA (reference sequence). The CDR3 bases are TGCAGTGCTAGATTCCCCCCTGTTACAGATACGCAGTATTTT. This gives the protein CSARFPPVTDTQYF.